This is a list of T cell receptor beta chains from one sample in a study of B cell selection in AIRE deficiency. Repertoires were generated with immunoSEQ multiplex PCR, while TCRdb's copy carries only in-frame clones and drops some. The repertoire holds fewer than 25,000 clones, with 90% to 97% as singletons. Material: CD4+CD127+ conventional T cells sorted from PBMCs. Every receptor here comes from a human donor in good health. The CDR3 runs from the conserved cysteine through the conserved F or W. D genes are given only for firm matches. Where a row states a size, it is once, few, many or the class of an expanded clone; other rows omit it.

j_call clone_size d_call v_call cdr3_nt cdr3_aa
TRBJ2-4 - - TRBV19 TGTGCCAGTACTCCCGACAGGACCAAAAAGGATATTCAGTACTTC CASTPDRTKKDIQYF
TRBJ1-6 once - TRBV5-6 TGTGCCAGCAGCTTGGGACAGAGGGATAATTCACCCCTCCACTTT CASSLGQRDNSPLHF
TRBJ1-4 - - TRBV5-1 TGCGCCAGCAGCTTGGGGGGGCCGGGGGAAAAACTGTTTTTT CASSLGGPGEKLFF
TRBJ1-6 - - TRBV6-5 TGTGCCAGCAGTTACTTAGGGGCTTATAATTCACCCCTCCACTTT CASSYLGAYNSPLHF
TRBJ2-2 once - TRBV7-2 TGTGCCAGCAGCTACGGACAGCCCACCGGGGAGCTGTTTTTT CASSYGQPTGELFF
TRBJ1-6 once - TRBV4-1 TGCGCCAGCAGCCAAGAAACGAGTTATTCACCCCTCCACTTT CASSQETSYSPLHF
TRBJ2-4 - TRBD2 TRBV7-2 TGTGCCAGCAGCTCGCTAGCGGGGGGAGCCAAAAACATTCAGTACTTC CASSSLAGGAKNIQYF
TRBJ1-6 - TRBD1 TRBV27 TGTGCCAGCAGTTCTAACCCGGGACAGGGGATCCCTAATTCACCCCTCCACTTT CASSSNPGQGIPNSPLHF
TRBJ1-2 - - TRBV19 TGTGCCAGTACCCAATTAGGACAGCCGAGCTATGGCTACACCTTC CASTQLGQPSYGYTF
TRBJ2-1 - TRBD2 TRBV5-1 TGCGCCAGCAGCTTGAGTGGCCAGCGGGGGGAGATGGCCGCTAGTGAGCAGTTCTTC CASSLSGQRGEMAASEQFF
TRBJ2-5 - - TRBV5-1 TGCGCCAGCAGCTTGGAACCAGAGACCCAGTACTTC CASSLEPETQYF
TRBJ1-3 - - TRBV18 TGTGCCAGCTCACCACCCCGGACCGTGTCTGGAAACACCATATATTTT CASSPPRTVSGNTIYF
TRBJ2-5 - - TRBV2 TGTGCCAGCATTGTGGGCGAGGGGGGGCCGGAGACCCAGTACTTC CASIVGEGGPETQYF
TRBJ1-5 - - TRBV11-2 TGTGCCAGCAGCTCGGCTAGACGGGGGAATCAGCCCCAGCATTTT CASSSARRGNQPQHF
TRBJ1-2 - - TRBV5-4 TGTGCCAGCAGCATACGGGACCGACCAGGCGACTACACCTTC CASSIRDRPGDYTF
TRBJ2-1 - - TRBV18 TGTGCCAGCTCACCAGGGGTTAGCTCCTACAATGAGCAGTTCTTC CASSPGVSSYNEQFF
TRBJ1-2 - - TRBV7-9 TGTGCCAGCAGCCTGGGGGTCTATGGCTACACCTTC CASSLGVYGYTF
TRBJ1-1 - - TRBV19 TGTGCCAGTAAGACAGGAGGTTCTGAAGCTTTCTTT CASKTGGSEAFF
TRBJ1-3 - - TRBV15 TGTGCCACCAGCAGCCCCACGGGGGCCTTTCGAAACACCATATATTTT CATSSPTGAFRNTIYF
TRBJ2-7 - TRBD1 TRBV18 TGTGCCAGCTCACAGGGACAGGGGTACGAGCAGTACTTC CASSQGQGYEQYF
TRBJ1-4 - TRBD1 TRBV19 TGTGCCAGTACCAAACAAGACAGGGGGATTGAAAAACTGTTTTTT CASTKQDRGIEKLFF
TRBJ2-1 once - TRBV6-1 TGTGCCAGCAGTGAAGCGTCGGGGGCAGTATACAATGAGCAGTTCTTC CASSEASGAVYNEQFF
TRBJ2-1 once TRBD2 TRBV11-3 TGTGCCAGCAGCTTAAAAAGCGGGGGAAAATACAATGAGCAGTTCTTC CASSLKSGGKYNEQFF
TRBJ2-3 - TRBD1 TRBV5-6 TGTGCCAGCAGGGGACAGGGGAACCCCACAGATACGCAGTATTTT CASRGQGNPTDTQYF
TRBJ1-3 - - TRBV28 TGTGCCAGCAGTTTCTTGAACCCCGGAAACACCATATATTTT CASSFLNPGNTIYF
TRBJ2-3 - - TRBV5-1 TGCGCCAGCAGCTTGGGACTGGCGGGGGCCACAGATACGCAGTATTTT CASSLGLAGATDTQYF
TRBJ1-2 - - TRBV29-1 TGCAGCGTTGACCAGGGCTATGGCTACACCTTC CSVDQGYGYTF
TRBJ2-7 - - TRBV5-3 TGTGCCAGAAGCTTGGAGGTCTTTTACGAGCAGTACTTC CARSLEVFYEQYF
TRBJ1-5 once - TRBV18 TGTGCCAGCTCACCAGAGGGTAGGGACTTAAAGCATTTT CASSPEGRDLKHF
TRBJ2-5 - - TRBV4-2 TGTGCCAGCAGCCAAGATCCTCGGGTAGCGGTCCAAGAGACCCAGTACTTC CASSQDPRVAVQETQYF
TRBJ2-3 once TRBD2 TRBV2 TGTGCCAGCAGTAAACGCGGGGGGAGCGGGGACCGCACAGATACGCAGTATTTT CASSKRGGSGDRTDTQYF
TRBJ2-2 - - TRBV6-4 TGTGCCAGCAGTCGTGGACTGGTAGGATCCGGGGAGCTGTTTTTT CASSRGLVGSGELFF